This T cell receptor beta chain was documented in a study of T cell clones after liver transplantation. Across the study: Immunosuppression withdrawal was tried within 2 years after liver transplantation in this trial. Pre-transplant mixed lymphocyte reactions yielded third-party-reactive TCRbeta sequences as comparators for graft-donor-reactive sequences. Standard immunosuppression, with no induction, continued until 12-24 months after transplant.

The assay was immunoSEQ multiplex PCR, and TCRdb's table has in-frame clones only and misses some. The sample holds more than 75,000 clones, roughly 80% seen once. The CDR3 covers 14 residues. V was pared by 0 bases and J by 5 bases, with 11 bases between. Germline V CDR1 and CDR2: SGHRS, YFSETQ. J is TRBJ1-1 and V is TRBV5-1; D is undetermined. This specimen was CD4+ T cells from blood, taken 45 to 46 months after liver transplant. This TCR derives from a human patient who received a liver transplant. Some T cells may have come from the graft donor. The CDR3 is CASSLDAGGTEAFF. Here the CDR3 DNA reads TGCGCCAGCAGCTTGGATGCGGGTGGGACTGAAGCTTTCTTT. The full variable domain, completed using reference TRBV5-1 and TRBJ1-1, is KAGVTQTPRYLIKTRGQQVTLSCSPISGHRSVSWYQQTPGQGLQFLFEYFSETQRNKGNFPGRFSGRQFSNSRSEMNVSTLELGDSALYLCASSLDAGGTEAFFGQGTRLTVV.